This T cell receptor beta chain was captured in a study of response to subunit inactivated influenza vaccine (dated by TCRdb to 2016 to 2019). In the study overall: Deep quantitative profiling of the T cell receptor repertoire was used in the study to follow responses to a trivalent subunit inactivated influenza vaccine. What the research found in general, with its limitations: The authors proposed that each seasonal influenza vaccination may bring in only a limited number of new T cells.

Preparation of the library involved RT-PCR. Sequencing was performed on an Illumina HiSeq 2500. The public reads were quality trimmed at Q25 with fastp and then assembled into clones with MiXCR by TCRdb, keeping productive beta chains. Rows matching on CDR3 protein sequence are summarized as one entry with the most common DNA and genes. Present in this sample are hundreds of thousands of distinct CDR3 sequences, roughly 10% of which were seen just once. The top ten hold approximately 10% of the sample. This clonotype occurred many times. Which antigen it targets is not known. No much larger clone is present one base from it, and per-base qualities are unavailable. These data were likewise used in another study, on T cells expressing NK-cell markers. The second paper states: TCR beta cDNA libraries were made by 5'RACE template switching that added a universal primer site and unique molecular identifiers. Eight or nine donors provided sorted CD3+CD56+NKG2C+, CD3+CD56+NKG2C- and CD3+CD56-NKG2C+ T-cell subsets, whose TCR beta-chain repertoires were profiled. Of the eight sequenced donors, seven were found to be HCMV-seropositive and one was found to be HCMV-seronegative. In several experiments an anti-gammadeltaTCR antibody was added to restrict sorting to alphabetaTCR-expressing T cells. In over five donors, the dominant CD3+CD56+NKG2C+ clonotypes were among the top 10 CD8+ clonotypes and accounted for about 1.0-7.5% of CD8+ T cells. Those dominant clonotypes were again the most abundant among CD3+CD56-NKG2C+ cells in a handful of donors, at roughly 25-60.1%. Whether the expanded NKG2C-expressing T cell clones were specific for HCMV antigens remained unclear. All eight donors whose samples were sequenced were randomly selected healthy volunteers, three of them men and five women. HCMV serostatus was determined by detecting HCMV-specific IgG in serum with a commercial ELISA kit. Peripheral blood mononuclear cells were isolated from blood by Ficoll density gradient centrifugation. For several donors, bulk peripheral blood T-cell repertoires were additionally sequenced from unsorted PBMC. cDNA synthesis was primed from the TCR beta constant segment and was followed by two successive PCR amplification steps. Libraries were sequenced as 2 x 150 bp reads on Illumina HiSeq 2000/2500, MiSeq or NextSeq. MIGEC was used to demultiplex reads and group the reads by UMI, and MiTCR was used to assemble and quantify clonotypes. To remove erroneous sequences, TCR cDNA sequences were retained only when supported by two or more reads. The tcR package was used for downstream repertoire analysis, with clonotypes matched between fractions based on CDR3 nucleotide sequence plus V segment. Antigen specificity was annotated against VDJdb with VDJmatch, allowing one amino acid substitution in CDR3.

The material was PBMCs from blood, obtained on the day of vaccination. The origin of this receptor is a man aged 45-60 years who received an inactivated influenza vaccine. Donor details come from another sample of the same person, matched by shared clones.

The nucleotide sequence reads TGTGCCAGCAGTTACGCGGACAGATCCACCATATATTTT. Protein translation: CASSYADRSTIYF. The sequence is built from TRBV6-2 or TRBV6-3 and TRBJ1-3; the D gene is perhaps TRBD1, on 6 matching bases. V loses 2 bases of germline sequence and J loses 9 bases, and the interval between the two ends is 11 bases. From the cysteine through the phenylalanine, the CDR3 covers 13 amino acids. Solely the CDR3 DNA is kept, with 39 bases framed from the first base. Reading the germline V gene gives CDR1 MNHEY and CDR2 SVGEGT.